This T cell receptor (beta chain) was captured in a study of T cell responses to AZD1222 COVID-19 vaccine. Study-wide context: Second-dose intervals near 4 or 12 weeks were combined.

Between the trimmed V and J ends, which lost 6 bases and 6 bases, there was a span of 15 bases. The V gene's germline CDR1 is SEHNR and CDR2 FQNEAQ (reference sequence). This CDR3 is 14 amino acids long. The assay was immunoSEQ multiplex PCR, and TCRdb's table has in-frame clones only and misses some. The profile shows fewer than 130,000 clones, approximately 90% of them singletons. For this clone: The antigen remains unidentified.

Regarding the study as a whole: Spike-specific TCR breadth rose after two AZD1222 doses, and depth rose as well. Among vaccine-associated CD4 TCRs, coverage spanned spike, with dominance at 160-218 and 743-854. It was only a handful of AZD1222 recipients who were seropositive at baseline.

The receptor was isolated from an adult in good health. The chain joins TRBV7-9 to TRBJ2-1; D unresolved. Sequenced material: peripheral blood, taken on day 0 of AZD1222 vaccination. Written as DNA, the CDR3 is TGTGCCAGCAGTCCTGGTCTCTATTCCAATGAGCAGTTCTTC. This gives the protein CASSPGLYSNEQFF.